This T cell receptor (beta chain) appears in the sequencing data of a study of graft-versus-host responses after intestinal transplantation. Study-level findings and limits: With peak circulating GvH clone levels came an association with early post-transplant HvG declines.

As for this clone: As yet, its antigen is unknown.

CDR3 length: 12 residues. Trimming took off 3 bases at V and 0 bases at J, with 2 bases between the two ends. Germline CDR1 is SGHAT and CDR2 is FQNNGV. Using immunoSEQ multiplex PCR, the repertoire was profiled, and TCRdb retains in-frame clones only, with some absent. This table holds over 90,000 clones, 90% to 95% found once. The TCR comes from a human donor who received an intestinal transplant. The sample here was unstimulated CD8+ T cells sorted from spleen or lymph node cells, taken before intestinal transplant. The rearrangement joins TRBV11-2 to TRBJ2-5; no firm D call. The CDR3 protein is CASSLYQETQYF. The CDR3 region has the DNA TGTGCCAGCAGCTTGTACCAAGAGACCCAGTACTTC.